These T cell receptor beta chains were read from a single sample in a study of T cell responses to AZD1222 COVID-19 vaccine. Sequencing was performed with immunoSEQ multiplex PCR; in TCRdb, only in-frame clones are kept and a portion is missing. The repertoire holds 95,000 to 110,000 clones, with about 87% as singletons. The specimen comprised peripheral blood, sampled on day 0 of AZD1222 vaccination. All receptors derive from an adult in good health. Each CDR3 is given with its conserved first and last residue. Each record gives: CDR3 DNA, CDR3 protein, D gene, V gene, clone size, J gene. The D gene is left open where the match is weak. Expanded clones are given a class, and other clones once, few, many or no size at all.

TGTGCCAGTAGTTCAAGACAGATGAACACTGAAGCTTTCTTT,CASSSRQMNTEAFF,.,TRBV19,few,TRBJ1-1
TGTGCCAGCAGCCCACGACAGGGGGCGGATGGCTACACCTTC,CASSPRQGADGYTF,TRBD1,TRBV6-2/TRBV6-3,.,TRBJ1-2
TGTGCCAGCAGCCCCTGGGAAGGAAGGCAGGGTCGCAACGAACAGTACTTC,CASSPWEGRQGRNEQYF,.,TRBV28,.,TRBJ2-7
TGTGCCAGCAGCTTACCGGGGCTAGCGGGAGGCGGGACAGATACGCAGTATTTT,CASSLPGLAGGGTDTQYF,TRBD2,TRBV7-8,.,TRBJ2-3
TGCAGTGCCAGTACCCCCAGGGGGCTAAATCAGCCCCAGCATTTT,CSASTPRGLNQPQHF,TRBD1,TRBV20-1,.,TRBJ1-5
TGTGCCTGGAGGTCCTACAATGAGCAGTTCTTC,CAWRSYNEQFF,.,TRBV30,.,TRBJ2-1
TGTGCCAGCAGTTACCAACAGGGACAGCCCCGAAATGAGCAGTTCTTC,CASSYQQGQPRNEQFF,TRBD1,TRBV6-2/TRBV6-3,.,TRBJ2-1
TGTGCCAGCAGTTACCGCGCCCAGGGGGCGCGAACTGAAGCTTTCTTT,CASSYRAQGARTEAFF,TRBD1,TRBV6-2/TRBV6-3,.,TRBJ1-1
TGTGCCAGCAGCTTGCAGGGGCGCATTGGGGAGCTGTTTTTT,CASSLQGRIGELFF,.,TRBV5-4,.,TRBJ2-2
TGTGCCAGCAGTGCCACCCCGGGACAGGGGGCAAATCAGCCCCAGCATTTT,CASSATPGQGANQPQHF,TRBD1,TRBV6-1,.,TRBJ1-5
TGTGCCAGCAGCCCCCGGGCCGGTGAGACCCAGTACTTC,CASSPRAGETQYF,.,TRBV7-9,medium-sized,TRBJ2-5
TGTGCCAGCGGAACGACCGGGACAGGGGTAAAATCACCCCTCCACTTT,CASGTTGTGVKSPLHF,TRBD1,TRBV28,.,TRBJ1-6
TGTGCCAGCAGCCTAGGGGGACAGATCTATGGCTACACCTTC,CASSLGGQIYGYTF,TRBD1,TRBV6-5,.,TRBJ1-2
TGTGCCAGCAGTTACTCGGACAGGTTAGGAGGAACTGAAGCTTTCTTT,CASSYSDRLGGTEAFF,TRBD1,TRBV6-5,few,TRBJ1-1
TGTGCCAGCAGCCTTCGCTCACCCTACAATGAGCAGTTCTTC,CASSLRSPYNEQFF,.,TRBV14,.,TRBJ2-1
TGTGCCAGCCACAGGGAAACCGGGGAGCTGTTTTTT,CASHRETGELFF,.,TRBV6-5,few,TRBJ2-2
TGCGCCAGCAGCCAATTTCTCAGTATCTATGAGCAGTTCTTC,CASSQFLSIYEQFF,.,TRBV4-3,.,TRBJ2-1
TGTGCCAGCAGCTTAAGGACTGAAGCTTTCTTT,CASSLRTEAFF,.,TRBV7-2,.,TRBJ1-1
TGTGCCAGCAGCCGCAACGACAGGGGTTCACCCCTCCACTTT,CASSRNDRGSPLHF,TRBD1,TRBV11-3,.,TRBJ1-6
TGTGCCATCAGGGTGCTTCCGAACACTGAAGCTTTCTTT,CAIRVLPNTEAFF,.,TRBV10-3,.,TRBJ1-1
TGCGCCAGCAGCTTAGGGACAGATAACAATGAGCAGTTCTTC,CASSLGTDNNEQFF,TRBD1,TRBV5-1,.,TRBJ2-1
TGTGCCAGCAGTTACCGGACGTCTGGAAACACCATATATTTT,CASSYRTSGNTIYF,.,TRBV6-5,.,TRBJ1-3
TGTGCCAGCAGCCAAGATGGGATAGCGCAGTATTTT,CASSQDGIAQYF,.,TRBV3-1/TRBV3-2,.,TRBJ2-3
TGTGCCAGCAGCTCTCGACTAGTTGGTGAGACCCAGTACTTC,CASSSRLVGETQYF,.,TRBV5-4,.,TRBJ2-5
TGTGCCAGCAGCCCCCCACTTCTGAATGAGCAGTTCTTC,CASSPPLLNEQFF,.,TRBV7-9,.,TRBJ2-1
TGCGCCAGCAGCACCGGGCCCCATACCGGGGAGCTGTTTTTT,CASSTGPHTGELFF,.,TRBV5-1,.,TRBJ2-2
TGTGCCAGCAGCAAAGCCGGACCGGGACAGGTCACCTCTTTTGATGGCTACACCTTC,CASSKAGPGQVTSFDGYTF,.,TRBV21-1,.,TRBJ1-2